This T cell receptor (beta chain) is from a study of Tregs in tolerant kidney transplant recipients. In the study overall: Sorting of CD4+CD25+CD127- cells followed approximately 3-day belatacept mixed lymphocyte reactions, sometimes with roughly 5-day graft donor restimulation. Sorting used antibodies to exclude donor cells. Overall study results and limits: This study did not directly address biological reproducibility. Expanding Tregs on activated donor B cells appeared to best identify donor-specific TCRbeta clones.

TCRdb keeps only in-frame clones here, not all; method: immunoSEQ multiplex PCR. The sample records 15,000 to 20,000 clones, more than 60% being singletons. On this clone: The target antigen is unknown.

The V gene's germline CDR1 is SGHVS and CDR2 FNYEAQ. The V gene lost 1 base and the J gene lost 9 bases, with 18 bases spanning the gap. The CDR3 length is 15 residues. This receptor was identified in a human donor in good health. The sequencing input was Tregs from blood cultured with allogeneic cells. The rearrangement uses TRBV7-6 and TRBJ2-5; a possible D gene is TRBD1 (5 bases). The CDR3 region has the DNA TGTGCCAGCAGCTTAGTAGCAGGGCGCGAAGTGGCCCAGTACTTC. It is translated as CASSLVAGREVAQYF.